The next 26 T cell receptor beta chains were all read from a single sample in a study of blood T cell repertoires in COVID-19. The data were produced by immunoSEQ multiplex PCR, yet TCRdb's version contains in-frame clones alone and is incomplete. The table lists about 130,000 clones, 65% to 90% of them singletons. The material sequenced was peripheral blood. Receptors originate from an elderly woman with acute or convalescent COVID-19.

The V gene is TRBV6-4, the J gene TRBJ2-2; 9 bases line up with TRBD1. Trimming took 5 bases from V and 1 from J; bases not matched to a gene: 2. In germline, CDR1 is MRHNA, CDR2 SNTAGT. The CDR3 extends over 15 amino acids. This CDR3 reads CASSRQGGNTGELFF. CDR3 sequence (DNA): TGTGCCAGCAGTCGACAGGGGGGGAACACCGGGGAGCTGTTTTTT.

The CDR3 sequence is CASTTGGLNTGELFF. The DNA of the CDR3 is TGTGCCAGCACCACCGGGGGACTAAACACCGGGGAGCTGTTTTTT. The chain couples TRBV7-2 to TRBJ2-2; 7 bases line up with TRBD2. V trimming: 7 bases; J trimming: 2 bases; junction bases outside the gene matches: 7. The length of the CDR3 is 15 residues. Germline CDR1 and CDR2: SGHTA and FQGNSA. The full variable domain, rest sourced from reference TRBV7-2 and TRBJ2-2, is GAGVSQSPSNKVTEKGKDVELRCDPISGHTALYWYRQSLGQGLEFLIYFQGNSAPDKSGLPSDRFSAERTGGSVSTLTIQRTQQEDSAVYLCASTTGGLNTGELFFGEGSRLTVL.

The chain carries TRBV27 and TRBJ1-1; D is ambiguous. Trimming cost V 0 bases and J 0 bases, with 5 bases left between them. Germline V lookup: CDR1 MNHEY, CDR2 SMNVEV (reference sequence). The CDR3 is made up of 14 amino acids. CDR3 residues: CASSLSAVNTEAFF. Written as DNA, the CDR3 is TGTGCCAGCAGTTTATCAGCCGTGAACACTGAAGCTTTCTTT.

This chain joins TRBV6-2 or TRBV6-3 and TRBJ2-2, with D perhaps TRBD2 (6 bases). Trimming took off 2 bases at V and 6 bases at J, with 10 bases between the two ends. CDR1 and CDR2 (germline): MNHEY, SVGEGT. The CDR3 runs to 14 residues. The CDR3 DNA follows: TGTGCCAGCAGTTACAACCGGGGGTCCGGGGAGCTGTTTTTT. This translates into CASSYNRGSGELFF.

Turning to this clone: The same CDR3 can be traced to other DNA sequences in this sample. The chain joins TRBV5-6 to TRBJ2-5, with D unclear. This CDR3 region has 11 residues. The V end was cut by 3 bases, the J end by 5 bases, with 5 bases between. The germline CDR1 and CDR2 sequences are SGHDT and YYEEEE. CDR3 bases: TGTGCCAGCAGCTCGAGGGAGACCCAGTACTTC. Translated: CASSSRETQYF. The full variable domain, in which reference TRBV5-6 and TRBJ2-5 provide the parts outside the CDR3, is DAGVTQSPTHLIKTRGQQVTLRCSPKSGHDTVSWYQQALGQGPQFIFQYYEEEERQRGNFPDRFSGHQFPNYSSELNVNALLLGDSALYLCASSSRETQYFGPGTRLLVL.

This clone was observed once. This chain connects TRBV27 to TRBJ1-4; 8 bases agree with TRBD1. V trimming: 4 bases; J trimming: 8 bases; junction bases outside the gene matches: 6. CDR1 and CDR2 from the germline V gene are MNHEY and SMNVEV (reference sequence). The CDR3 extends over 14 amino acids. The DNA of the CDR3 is TGTGCCAGCAGTTCACAGGGGGTTTGGGAAAAACTGTTTTTT. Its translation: CASSSQGVWEKLFF.

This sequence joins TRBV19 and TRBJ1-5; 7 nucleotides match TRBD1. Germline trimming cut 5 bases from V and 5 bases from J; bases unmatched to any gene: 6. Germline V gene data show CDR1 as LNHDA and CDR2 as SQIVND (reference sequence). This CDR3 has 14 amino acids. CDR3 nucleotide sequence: TGTGCCAGTAGTCCCGGACAGGCATATCAGCCCCAGCATTTT. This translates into CASSPGQAYQPQHF. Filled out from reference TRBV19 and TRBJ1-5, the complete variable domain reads DGGITQSPKYLFRKEGQNVTLSCEQNLNHDAMYWYRQDPGQGLRLIYYSQIVNDFQKGDIAEGYSVSREKKESFPLTVTSAQKNPTAFYLCASSPGQAYQPQHFGDGTRLSIL.

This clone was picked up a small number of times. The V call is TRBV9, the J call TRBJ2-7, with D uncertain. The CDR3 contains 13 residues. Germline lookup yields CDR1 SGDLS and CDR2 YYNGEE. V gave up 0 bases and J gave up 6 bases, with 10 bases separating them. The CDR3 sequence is CASSVAQAGEQYF. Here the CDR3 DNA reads TGTGCCAGCAGCGTAGCCCAGGCCGGCGAGCAGTACTTC.

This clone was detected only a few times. CDR3 sequence reads: CASRTYRGAGDTQYF. CDR3 nucleotide sequence: TGTGCCAGCAGAACTTACCGGGGGGCTGGTGATACGCAGTATTTT. The V gene is TRBV7-9, the J gene TRBJ2-3, with D tentatively TRBD2 (7 bases). The ends were cut back, 6 bases at V and 6 bases at J, with 19 bases in the middle. Germline loops: CDR1 SEHNR, CDR2 FQNEAQ (reference sequence). The CDR3 contains 15 residues.

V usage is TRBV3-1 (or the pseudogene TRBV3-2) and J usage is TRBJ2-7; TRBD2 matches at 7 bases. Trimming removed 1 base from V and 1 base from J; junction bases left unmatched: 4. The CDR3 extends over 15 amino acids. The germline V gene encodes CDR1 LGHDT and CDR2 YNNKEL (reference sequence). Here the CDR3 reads CASSQVDGRSYEQYF. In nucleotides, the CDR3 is TGTGCCAGCAGCCAAGTGGACGGGAGGTCCTACGAGCAGTACTTC.

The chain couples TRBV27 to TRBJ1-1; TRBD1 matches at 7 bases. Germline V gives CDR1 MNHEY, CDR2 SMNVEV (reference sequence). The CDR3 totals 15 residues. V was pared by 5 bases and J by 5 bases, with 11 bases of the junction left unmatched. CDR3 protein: CASSPPRQGWTEAFF. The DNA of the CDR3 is TGTGCCAGCAGTCCCCCGCGACAGGGATGGACTGAAGCTTTCTTT.

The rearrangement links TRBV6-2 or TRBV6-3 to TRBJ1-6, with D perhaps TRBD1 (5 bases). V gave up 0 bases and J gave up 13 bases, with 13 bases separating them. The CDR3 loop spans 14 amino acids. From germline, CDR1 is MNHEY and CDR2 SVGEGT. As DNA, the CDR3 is TGTGCCAGCAGTTACTCCAGGGTTCAGTACCCCCTCCACTTT. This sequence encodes CASSYSRVQYPLHF.

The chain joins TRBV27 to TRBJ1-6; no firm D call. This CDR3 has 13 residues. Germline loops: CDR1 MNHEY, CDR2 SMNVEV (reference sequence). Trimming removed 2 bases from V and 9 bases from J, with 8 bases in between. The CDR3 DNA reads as TGTGCCAGCAGTTTAGGTTTCGGTTCACCCCTCCACTTT. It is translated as CASSLGFGSPLHF.

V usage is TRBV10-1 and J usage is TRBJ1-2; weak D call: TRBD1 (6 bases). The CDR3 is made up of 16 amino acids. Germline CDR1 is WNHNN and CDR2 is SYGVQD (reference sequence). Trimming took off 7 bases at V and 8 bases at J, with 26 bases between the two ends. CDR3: CASKGRRAADRCGYTF. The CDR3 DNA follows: TGCGCCAGCAAAGGTCGTAGGGCTGCCGACAGGTGCGGCTACACCTTC.

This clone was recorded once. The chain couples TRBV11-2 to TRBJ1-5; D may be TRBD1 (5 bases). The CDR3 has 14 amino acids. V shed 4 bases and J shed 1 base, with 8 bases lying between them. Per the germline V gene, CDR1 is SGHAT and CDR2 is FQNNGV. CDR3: CASSSAGSNQPQHF. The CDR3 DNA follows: TGTGCCAGCAGCTCGGCAGGGAGCAATCAGCCCCAGCATTTT.

CDR3 sequence (DNA): TGTGCCAGCAGCTTAGAGCGGGGAGCCACTGAAGCTTTCTTT. Protein sequence: CASSLERGATEAFF. The V gene is TRBV5-6, the J gene TRBJ1-1; D ambiguous. Trimming took off 2 bases at V and 4 bases at J, with 12 bases between the two ends. This CDR3 comprises 14 residues. Germline-derived CDR1 and CDR2 are SGHDT and YYEEEE.

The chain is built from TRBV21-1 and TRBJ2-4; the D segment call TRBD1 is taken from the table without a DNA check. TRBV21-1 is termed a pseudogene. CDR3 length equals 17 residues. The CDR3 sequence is CASTRDREGEAKNIQYF. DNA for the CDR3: TGTGCCAGCACCCGGGACAGGGAGGGGGAAGCCAAAAACATTCAGTACTTC.

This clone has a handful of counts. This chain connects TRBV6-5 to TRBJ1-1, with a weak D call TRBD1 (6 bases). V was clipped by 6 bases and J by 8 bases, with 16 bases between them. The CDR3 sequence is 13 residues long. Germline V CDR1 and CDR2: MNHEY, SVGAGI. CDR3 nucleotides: TGTGCCAGCAGACCGAGTACAGGGTTGGAAGCTTTCTTT. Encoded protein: CASRPSTGLEAFF.

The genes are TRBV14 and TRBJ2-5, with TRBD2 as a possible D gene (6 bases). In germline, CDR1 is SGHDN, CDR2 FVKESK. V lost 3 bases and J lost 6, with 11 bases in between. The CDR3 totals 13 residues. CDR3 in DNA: TGTGCCAGCAGCCAGGAGGGGTGGCAGACCCAGTACTTC. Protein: CASSQEGWQTQYF.

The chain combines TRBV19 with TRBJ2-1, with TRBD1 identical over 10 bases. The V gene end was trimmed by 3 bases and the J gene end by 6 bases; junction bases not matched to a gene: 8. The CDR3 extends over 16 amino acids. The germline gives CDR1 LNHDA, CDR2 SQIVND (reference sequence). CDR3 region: CASSIRGTGVSNEQFF. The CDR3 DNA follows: TGTGCCAGTAGTATTAGAGGGACAGGGGTTAGCAATGAGCAGTTCTTC.

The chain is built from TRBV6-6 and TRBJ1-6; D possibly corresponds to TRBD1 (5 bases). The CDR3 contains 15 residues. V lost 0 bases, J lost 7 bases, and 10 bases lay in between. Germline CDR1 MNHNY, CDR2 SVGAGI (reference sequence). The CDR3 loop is CASSYSISGNSPLHF. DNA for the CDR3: TGTGCCAGCAGTTACTCGATATCAGGGAATTCACCCCTCCACTTT.

This CDR3 is CASSTATLAGKETQYF. The CDR3 nucleotides read TGTGCCAGCAGCACCGCGACACTAGCGGGGAAAGAGACCCAGTACTTC. This chain joins TRBV5-4 and TRBJ2-5; 10 nucleotides align to TRBD2. V lost 4 bases and J lost 3; bases outside the gene matches: 9. The CDR3 spans 16 residues. CDR1 and CDR2 (germline): SGHNT, YYREEE (reference sequence).

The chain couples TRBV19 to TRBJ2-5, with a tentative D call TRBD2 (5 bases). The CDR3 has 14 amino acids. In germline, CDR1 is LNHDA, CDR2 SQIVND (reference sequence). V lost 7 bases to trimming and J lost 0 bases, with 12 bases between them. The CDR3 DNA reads TGTGCCAGTAAGGTCAGCGGAGACCAAGAGACCCAGTACTTC. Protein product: CASKVSGDQETQYF.

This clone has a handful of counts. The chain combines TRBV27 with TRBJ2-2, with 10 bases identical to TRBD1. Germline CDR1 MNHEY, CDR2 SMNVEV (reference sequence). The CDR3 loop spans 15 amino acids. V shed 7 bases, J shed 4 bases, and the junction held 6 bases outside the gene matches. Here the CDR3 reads CASTRQGASTGELFF. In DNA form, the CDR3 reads TGTGCCAGCACACGACAGGGGGCAAGCACCGGGGAGCTGTTTTTT.

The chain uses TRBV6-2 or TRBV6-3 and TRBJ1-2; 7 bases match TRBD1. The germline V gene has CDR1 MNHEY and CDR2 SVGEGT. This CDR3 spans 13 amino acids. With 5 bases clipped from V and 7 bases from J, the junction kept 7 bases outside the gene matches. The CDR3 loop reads CASSTGVDRGYTF. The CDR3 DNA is TGTGCCAGCAGTACAGGGGTAGATCGTGGCTACACCTTC.

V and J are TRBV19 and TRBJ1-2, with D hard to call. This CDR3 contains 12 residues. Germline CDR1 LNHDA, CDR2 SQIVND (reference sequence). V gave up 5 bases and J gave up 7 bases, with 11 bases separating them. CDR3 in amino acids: CASSERVSGYTF. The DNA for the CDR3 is TGTGCCAGTAGTGAGAGGGTCTCTGGCTACACCTTC.